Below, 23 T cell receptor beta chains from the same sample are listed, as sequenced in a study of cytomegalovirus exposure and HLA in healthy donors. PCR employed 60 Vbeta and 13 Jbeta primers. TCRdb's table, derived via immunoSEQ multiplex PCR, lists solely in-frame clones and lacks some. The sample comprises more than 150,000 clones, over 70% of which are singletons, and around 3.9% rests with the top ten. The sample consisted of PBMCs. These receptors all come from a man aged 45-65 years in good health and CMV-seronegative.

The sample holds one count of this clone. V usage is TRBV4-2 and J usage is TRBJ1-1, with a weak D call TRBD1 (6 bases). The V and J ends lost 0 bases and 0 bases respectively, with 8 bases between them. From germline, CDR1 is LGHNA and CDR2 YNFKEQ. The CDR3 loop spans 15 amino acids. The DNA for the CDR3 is TGTGCCAGCAGCCAAGACAGGGGCATGAACACTGAAGCTTTCTTT. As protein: CASSQDRGMNTEAFF.

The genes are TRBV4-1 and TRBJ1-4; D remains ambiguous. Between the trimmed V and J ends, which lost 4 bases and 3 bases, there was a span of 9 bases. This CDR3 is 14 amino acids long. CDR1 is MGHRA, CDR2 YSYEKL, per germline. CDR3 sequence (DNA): TGCGCCAGCAGCCCGCAGGAAGCTAATGAAAAACTGTTTTTT. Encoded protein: CASSPQEANEKLFF.

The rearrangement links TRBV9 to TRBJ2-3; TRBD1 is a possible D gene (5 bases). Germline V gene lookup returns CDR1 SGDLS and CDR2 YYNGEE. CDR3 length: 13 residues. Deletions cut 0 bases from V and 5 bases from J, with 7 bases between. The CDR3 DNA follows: TGTGCCAGCAGCGTAGAGCAGGGAGATACGCAGTATTTT. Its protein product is CASSVEQGDTQYF. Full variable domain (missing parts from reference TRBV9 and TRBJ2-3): DSGVTQTPKHLITATGQRVTLRCSPRSGDLSVYWYQQSLDQGLQFLIQYYNGEERAKGNILERFSAQQFPDLHSELNLSSLELGDSALYFCASSVEQGDTQYFGPGTRLTVL.

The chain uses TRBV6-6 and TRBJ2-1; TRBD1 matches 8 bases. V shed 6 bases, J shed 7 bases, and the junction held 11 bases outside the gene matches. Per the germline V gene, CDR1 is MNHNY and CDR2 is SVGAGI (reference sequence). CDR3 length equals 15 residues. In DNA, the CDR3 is TGTGCCAGCAGAAGTATCGGGACAGGAGAGAATGAGCAGTTCTTC. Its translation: CASRSIGTGENEQFF.

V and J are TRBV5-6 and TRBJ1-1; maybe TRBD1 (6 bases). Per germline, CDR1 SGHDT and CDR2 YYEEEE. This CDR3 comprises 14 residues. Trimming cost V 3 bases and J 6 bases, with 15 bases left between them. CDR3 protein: CASSWGGRRAEAFF. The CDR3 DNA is TGTGCCAGCAGCTGGGGGGGGCGCAGGGCTGAAGCTTTCTTT.

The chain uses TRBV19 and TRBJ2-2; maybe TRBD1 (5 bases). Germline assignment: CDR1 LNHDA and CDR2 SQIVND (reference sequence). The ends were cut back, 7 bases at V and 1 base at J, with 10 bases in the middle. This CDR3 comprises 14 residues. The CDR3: CASNRQGNTGELFF. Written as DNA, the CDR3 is TGTGCCAGTAATCGCCAGGGGAACACCGGGGAGCTGTTTTTT.

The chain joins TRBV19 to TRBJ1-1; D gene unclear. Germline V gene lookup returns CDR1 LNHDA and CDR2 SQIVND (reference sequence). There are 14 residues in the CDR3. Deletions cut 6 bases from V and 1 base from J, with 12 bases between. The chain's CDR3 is CASSLDTQNTEAFF. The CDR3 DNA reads TGTGCCAGTAGCCTCGACACACAGAACACTGAAGCTTTCTTT.

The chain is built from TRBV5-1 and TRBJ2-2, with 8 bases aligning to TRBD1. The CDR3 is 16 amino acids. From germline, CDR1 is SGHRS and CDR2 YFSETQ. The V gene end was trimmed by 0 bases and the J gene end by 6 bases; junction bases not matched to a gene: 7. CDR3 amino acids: CASSLVRDRSPGELFF. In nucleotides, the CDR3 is TGCGCCAGCAGCTTGGTACGGGACAGGTCTCCCGGGGAGCTGTTTTTT.

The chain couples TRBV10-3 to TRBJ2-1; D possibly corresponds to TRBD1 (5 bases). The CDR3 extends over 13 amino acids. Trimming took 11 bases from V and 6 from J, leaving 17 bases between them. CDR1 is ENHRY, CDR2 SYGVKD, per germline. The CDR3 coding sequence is TGTGCCTCTCAAGACGACAGTCCCAATGAGCAGTTCTTC. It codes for CASQDDSPNEQFF.

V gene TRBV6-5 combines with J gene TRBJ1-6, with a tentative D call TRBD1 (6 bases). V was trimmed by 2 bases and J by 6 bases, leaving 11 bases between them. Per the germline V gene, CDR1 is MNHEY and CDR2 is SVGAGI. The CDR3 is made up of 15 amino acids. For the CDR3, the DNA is TGTGCCAGCAGTTACGCGGCCAGGGGTAATTCACCCCTCCACTTT. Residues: CASSYAARGNSPLHF.

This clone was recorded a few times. CDR3 DNA: TGTGCCAGCAGTCCCCAGCGGGGGGTCTACAATGAGCAGTTCTTC. Its translation is CASSPQRGVYNEQFF. The rearrangement links TRBV2 to TRBJ2-1, with 9 bases fitting TRBD2. There are 15 residues in the CDR3. V was clipped by 5 bases and J by 3 bases; unmatched bases: 5. The germline CDR1 and CDR2 sequences are SNHLY and FYNNEI.

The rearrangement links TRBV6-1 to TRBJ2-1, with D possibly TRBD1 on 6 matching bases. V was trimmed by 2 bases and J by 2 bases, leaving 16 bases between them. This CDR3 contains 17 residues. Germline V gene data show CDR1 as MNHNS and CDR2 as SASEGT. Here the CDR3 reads CASSEMGQGSTYNEQFF. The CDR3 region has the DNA TGTGCCAGCAGTGAAATGGGGCAGGGGAGTACCTACAATGAGCAGTTCTTC.

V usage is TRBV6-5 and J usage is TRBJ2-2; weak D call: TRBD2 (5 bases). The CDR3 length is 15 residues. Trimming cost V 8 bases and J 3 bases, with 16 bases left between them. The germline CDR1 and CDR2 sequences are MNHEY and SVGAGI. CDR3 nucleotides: TGTGCCAGCCGGAGCCCGGGGTCGCACACCGGGGAGCTGTTTTTT. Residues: CASRSPGSHTGELFF.

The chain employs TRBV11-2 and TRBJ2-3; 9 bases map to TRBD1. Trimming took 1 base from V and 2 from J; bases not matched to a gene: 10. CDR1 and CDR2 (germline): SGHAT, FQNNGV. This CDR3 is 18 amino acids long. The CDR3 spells CASSLVVWGQGDTDTQYF. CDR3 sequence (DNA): TGTGCCAGCAGCTTAGTAGTGTGGGGACAGGGTGACACAGATACGCAGTATTTT.

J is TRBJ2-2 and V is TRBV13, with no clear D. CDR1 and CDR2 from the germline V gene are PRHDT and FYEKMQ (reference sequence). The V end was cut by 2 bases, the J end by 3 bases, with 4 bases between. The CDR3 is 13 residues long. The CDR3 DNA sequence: TGTGCCAGCAGCTTACTTTACACCGGGGAGCTGTTTTTT. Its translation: CASSLLYTGELFF.

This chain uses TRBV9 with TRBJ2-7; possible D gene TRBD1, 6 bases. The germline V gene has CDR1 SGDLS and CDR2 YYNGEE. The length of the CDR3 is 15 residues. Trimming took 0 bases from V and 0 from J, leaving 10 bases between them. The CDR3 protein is CASSVGPDSSYEQYF. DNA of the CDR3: TGTGCCAGCAGCGTAGGTCCGGACAGCTCCTACGAGCAGTACTTC.

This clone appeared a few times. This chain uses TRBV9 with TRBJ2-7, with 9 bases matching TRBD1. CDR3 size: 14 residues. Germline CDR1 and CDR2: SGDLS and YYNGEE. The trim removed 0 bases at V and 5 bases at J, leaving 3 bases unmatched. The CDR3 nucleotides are TGTGCCAGCAGCGTAGGGGACAGGGTGGACGAGCAGTACTTC. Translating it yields CASSVGDRVDEQYF.

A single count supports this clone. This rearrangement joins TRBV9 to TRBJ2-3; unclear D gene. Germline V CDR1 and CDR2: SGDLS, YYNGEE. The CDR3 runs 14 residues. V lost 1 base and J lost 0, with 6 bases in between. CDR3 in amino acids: CASSVLGSTDTQYF. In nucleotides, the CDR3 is TGTGCCAGCAGCGTATTGGGCAGCACAGATACGCAGTATTTT.

The CDR3, as DNA: TGTGCCAGCAGCGCTAGCGGGGGCCCTGTCACCGGGGAGCTGTTTTTT. Amino acids: CASSASGGPVTGELFF. The chain recombines TRBV7-6 with TRBJ2-2, with TRBD2 matching over 10 bases. Trimming took 5 bases from V and 4 from J; bases not matched to a gene: 7. The length of the CDR3 is 16 residues. CDR1 and CDR2 (germline): SGHVS, FNYEAQ.

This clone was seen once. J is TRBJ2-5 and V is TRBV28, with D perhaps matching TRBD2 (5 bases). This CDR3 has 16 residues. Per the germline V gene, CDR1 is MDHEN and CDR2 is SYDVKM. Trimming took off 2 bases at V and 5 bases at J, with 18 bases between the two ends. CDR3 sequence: CASSLPPGKKRETQYF. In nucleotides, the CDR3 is TGTGCCAGCAGTTTACCCCCCGGGAAAAAGAGGGAGACCCAGTACTTC.

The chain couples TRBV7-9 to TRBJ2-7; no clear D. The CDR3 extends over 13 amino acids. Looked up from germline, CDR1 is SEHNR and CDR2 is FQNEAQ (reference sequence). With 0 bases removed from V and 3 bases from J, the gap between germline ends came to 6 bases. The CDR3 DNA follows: TGTGCCAGCAGCTTAGCGCCAGGCTACGAGCAGTACTTC. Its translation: CASSLAPGYEQYF.

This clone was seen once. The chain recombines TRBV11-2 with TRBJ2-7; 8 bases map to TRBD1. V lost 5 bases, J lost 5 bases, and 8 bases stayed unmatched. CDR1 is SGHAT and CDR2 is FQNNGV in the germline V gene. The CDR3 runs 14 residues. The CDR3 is CASSLGTGKHEQYF. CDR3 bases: TGTGCCAGCAGCCTTGGGACAGGTAAACACGAGCAGTACTTC.

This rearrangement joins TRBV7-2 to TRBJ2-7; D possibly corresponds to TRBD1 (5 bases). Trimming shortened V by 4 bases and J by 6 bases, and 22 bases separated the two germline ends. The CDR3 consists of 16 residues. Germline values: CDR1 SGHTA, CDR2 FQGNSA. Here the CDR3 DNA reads TGTGCCAGCAGCTCTTTTGGGGCCAGGAGAGTGGGCGAGCAGTACTTC. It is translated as CASSSFGARRVGEQYF.